A selection of T cell receptor beta chains follows, all from one sample in a study of CD8+CD57+ T cells in acquired aplastic anemia. TCRdb re-analysed the reads in MiXCR, keeping a single row per CDR3 protein. The sample includes 250,000 to 350,000 distinct CDR3 sequences, 50% to 65% of them seen just once. The sample was sorted CD4+, CD8+, or CD8+CD57+ T cells (not recorded which) from PBMCs. These receptors originate from a human donor with aplastic anemia. The CDR3 runs from the conserved cysteine through the conserved F or W. The order of the fields is V gene, clone size, D gene, J gene, CDR3 DNA, CDR3 protein. D genes are given only for firm matches. For some rows the clone size is stated as once, few or many, or as a class when expanded; others skip it.

TRBV25-1	-	TRBD1	TRBJ2-7	TGTGCCAGCAGACGACAGGGTGTAGACGAGCAGTACTTC	CASRRQGVDEQYF
TRBV25-1	once	-	TRBJ2-7	TGTGCCTGGAGTGGGAGCTCCTACGAGCAGTACTTC	CAWSGSSYEQYF
TRBV18	-	TRBD1	TRBJ1-1	TGTGCCAGCTCACCGGACAGGTACACTGAAGCTTTGTTT	CASSPDRYTEALF
TRBV5-1	-	-	TRBJ2-7	TGCGCCAGCAGCTTGACAGGGCGCTCCTACGAGCAGTACTTC	CASSLTGRSYEQYF
TRBV29-1	-	-	TRBJ2-6	TGCAGCCCGACACCTGGGGTAAACACTGAAGCTTTC	CSPTPGVNTEAF
TRBV6-5	few	TRBD2	TRBJ2-2	TGTGCCAGCAGTAAGGGACTAGCGATCAGTGCGGAGCTGTTTTTT	CASSKGLAISAELFF
TRBV2	many	TRBD1	TRBJ2-5	TGTGCCAGCAGGCAGGGGGATGTGGGGACCCAGTACTTC	CASRQGDVGTQYF
TRBV7-9	-	-	TRBJ1-1	TGTGCCAGCCTCCTTATAGGACAAGAGAACACTGAAGCTTTCTTT	CASLLIGQENTEAFF
TRBV10-2	few	-	TRBJ2-7	TGCGCCAGCAGTCTACTAGCTCTCGACTACGAGCAGTACTTC	CASSLLALDYEQYF
TRBV29-1	-	TRBD1	TRBJ2-3	TGCAGCGTTGAACCGGGACAGGGGGAGGATACGCAGTATTTT	CSVEPGQGEDTQYF
TRBV9	few	TRBD2	TRBJ2-5	TGTGCCAGCAGCGCTACCGGGACTAGCGGGGATACAAGACTGGGAGAGACCCAGTACTTC	CASSATGTSGDTRLGETQYF
TRBV2	many	TRBD2	TRBJ2-3	TGTGCCAGCAGTGAACCGGAGATGACTAGCGGGGGCTCGCTGGTGCAGTATTTT	CASSEPEMTSGGSLVQYF
TRBV2	-	-	TRBJ2-1	TGTGCCAGCAGTGAAACCGCGGGTTACTACAATGAGCAGTTCTTC	CASSETAGYYNEQFF
TRBV7-8	-	TRBD1	TRBJ1-4	TGTGCCAGCAGCTTAGCCGGGACAGGGCTTGAAAAACTGTTTTTT	CASSLAGTGLEKLFF
TRBV10-3	-	TRBD1	TRBJ1-6	TGTGCCAGCAGTGAAACGGACAGGGCAGAGGTTTCACCCCTCCACTTT	CASSETDRAEVSPLHF
TRBV2	many	-	TRBJ1-6	TGTGCCAGCATGCAGGGGCCTAATTCACCCCTCCACTTT	CASMQGPNSPLHF
TRBV24-1	-	-	TRBJ2-5	TGTGCCACCAGTGATTTAGGGGGAAAAGAGACCCAGTACTTC	CATSDLGGKETQYF
TRBV20-1	once	TRBD1	TRBJ2-3	TGCAGTGCGACTCGGACAGGGATAACAGATACGCAGTATTTT	CSATRTGITDTQYF
TRBV2	-	-	TRBJ2-7	TGTGCCAGCTGGGGGGGCGGCTCCTACGAGCAGTACTTC	CASWGGGSYEQYF
TRBV20-1	once	-	TRBJ1-2	TGCGGTGCTAGTAGGGGCTATGGCTACACCTTC	CGASRGYGYTF
TRBV12-5	-	TRBD2	TRBJ2-3	TGTGCCAGCATGGGGGGAGGGTTCGATGCAGATACGCAGTATTTT	CASMGGGFDADTQYF
TRBV5-1	-	TRBD2	TRBJ2-5	TGCGCCAGCAGCCTGCGGTCCCAGGGAGGGAGAGAGACCCAGTACTTC	CASSLRSQGGRETQYF
TRBV19	few	-	TRBJ1-2	TGTGCCAGCCCAGAATGGACAGAAGCCTATGGCTACACCTTC	CASPEWTEAYGYTF
TRBV2	few	-	TRBJ2-1	TGTGCCAGCAGTCAGCCCTTTAACAATGAGCAGTTCTTC	CASSQPFNNEQFF
TRBV5-5	-	-	TRBJ1-1	TGTGCCAGCAGCCCACAAACCACAGCTAACACTGAAGCTTTCTTT	CASSPQTTANTEAFF
TRBV7-6	-	-	TRBJ1-3	TGTGCCAGCAGCTTAGCCCCCGGACCGCAAAACACCATATATTTT	CASSLAPGPQNTIYF
TRBV12-3/TRBV12-4	many	-	TRBJ2-7	TGTGCCAGCAGTTTCGGGGCCTACGAGCAGTACTTC	CASSFGAYEQYF
TRBV9	many	TRBD2	TRBJ2-7	TGTGCCAGCAGCGCGGGACTAGCGGGAACGGGAGAGCAGTACTTC	CASSAGLAGTGEQYF
TRBV9	once	-	TRBJ1-2	TGTGCCAGCAGCGGTACCGGGGCCAGAACTGGCTACACCTTC	CASSGTGARTGYTF
TRBV4-1	-	TRBD2	TRBJ2-1	TGCGCCAGCAGCCAAGATGACGGGACTAGGTACCATGAGCAGTTCTTC	CASSQDDGTRYHEQFF
TRBV7-9	few	-	TRBJ2-7	TGTGCCAGCAGCCCCGACAGGTACGAGCAGTACTTC	CASSPDRYEQYF
TRBV20-1	-	TRBD2	TRBJ2-1	TGCTCCGCATACCCCTGGCGGGAGAGCAGCAATGAGCAGTTCTTC	CSAYPWRESSNEQFF
TRBV2	-	-	TRBJ2-3	TGTGCCAGCTCCCGAGGTTACGTCGCGGGGGATACGCAGTATTTT	CASSRGYVAGDTQYF
TRBV5-6	few	TRBD1	TRBJ2-3	TGTGCCAGCAGCTTGGGGGGGACAGGGGTTTTT	CASSLGGTGVF
TRBV6-2/TRBV6-3	-	TRBD1	TRBJ2-5	TGTGCCAGCAGACGTGACAGGGGGCGAGAGCAGTACTTC	CASRRDRGREQYF
TRBV7-9	few	-	TRBJ1-6	TGTGCCAGCAGCTCCGAGGGACTGAGTATGTCACCCCTCCACTTT	CASSSEGLSMSPLHF
TRBV24-1	many	-	TRBJ2-2	TGTGCCACCAGTGACCGGACAGAGGGGACTACCGGGGAGCTGTTTTTT	CATSDRTEGTTGELFF
TRBV19	many	-	TRBJ1-2	TGTGCCAGTAGTGAGTCAGGGATCTATGGCTACACCTTC	CASSESGIYGYTF
TRBV5-4	-	-	TRBJ2-1	TGCGCCAGCAGCCAAGCCATGGACTGGATCTACAATGAGCAGTTCTTC	CASSQAMDWIYNEQFF
TRBV20-1	few	-	TRBJ1-1	TGCAGTGCCAACAGGGCGAACACTGAAGCTTTCTTT	CSANRANTEAFF
TRBV5-5	many	-	TRBJ1-5	TGTGCCAGCAGCCCAGAAAGTTTTTGGATTCAGCCCCAGCATTTT	CASSPESFWIQPQHF
TRBV29-1	-	-	TRBJ2-3	TGCAGCGTTGGAAGCGCCAGCAGCTTGGCGCAGGGACTTGATACGCAGTATTTT	CSVGSASSLAQGLDTQYF
TRBV7-8	-	-	TRBJ2-5	TGTGCCAGCAGCGTACGGGACTCGGGGGAGACCCAGTACTTC	CASSVRDSGETQYF
TRBV12-3/TRBV12-4	-	-	TRBJ1-1	TGTGCCAGCAGTACTACCCGGACTGAAGCTTTCTTT	CASSTTRTEAFF
TRBV9	many	-	TRBJ2-2	TGTGCCAGCAGCGTACGGCAGATCACCGGGGAGCTGTTTTTT	CASSVRQITGELFF
TRBV20-1	-	TRBD1	TRBJ1-1	TGCAGTGCTAGAGGTAGGGGACAGGGGGCGAACACTGAAGCTTTCTTT	CSARGRGQGANTEAFF
TRBV7-3	-	-	TRBJ2-7	TGTGCCAGCAGCATAACAGGGGGGGGAACCGAGCATTACTTC	CASSITGGGTEHYF
TRBV29-1	once	-	TRBJ1-1	TGCAGCGTTCGTGATAGCTATGAAGCTTTCTTT	CSVRDSYEAFF
TRBV5-1	-	TRBD1	TRBJ2-7	TGCGCCAGCACCCCAGAGACAGGGGGGACCTACGAGCAGTACTTC	CASTPETGGTYEQYF
TRBV14	-	-	TRBJ1-2	TGTGCCAGCAGCCAAGAATACGGGACCGACAACACCTTC	CASSQEYGTDNTF
TRBV5-4	-	TRBD1	TRBJ1-6	TGTGCCAGCAATCGGGGACAGACCTCCCTTAATTCACCCCTCCACTTT	CASNRGQTSLNSPLHF
TRBV20-1	-	-	TRBJ2-3	TGCAGTGCTAGGGTTCGAGGGGCGCGCACAGATACGCAGTATTTT	CSARVRGARTDTQYF
TRBV7-3	many	-	TRBJ1-1	TGTGCCAGCAGCCAATCTGGGGTGGGCACTGAAGCTTTCTTT	CASSQSGVGTEAFF